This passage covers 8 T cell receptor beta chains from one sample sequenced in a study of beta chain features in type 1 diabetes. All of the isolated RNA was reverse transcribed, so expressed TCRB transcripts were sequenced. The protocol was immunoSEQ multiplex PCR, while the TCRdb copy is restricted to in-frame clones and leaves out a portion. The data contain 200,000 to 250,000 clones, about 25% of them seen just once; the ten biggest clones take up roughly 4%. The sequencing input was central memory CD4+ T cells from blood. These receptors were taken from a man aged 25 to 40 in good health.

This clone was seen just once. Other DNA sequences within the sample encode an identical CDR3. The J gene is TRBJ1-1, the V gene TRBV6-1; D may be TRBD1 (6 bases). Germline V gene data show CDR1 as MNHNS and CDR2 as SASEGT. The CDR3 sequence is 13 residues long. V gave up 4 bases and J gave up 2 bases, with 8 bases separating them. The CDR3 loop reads CASSGTVNTEAFF. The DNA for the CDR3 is TGTGCCAGCAGTGGGACAGTCAACACTGAAGCTTTCTTT.

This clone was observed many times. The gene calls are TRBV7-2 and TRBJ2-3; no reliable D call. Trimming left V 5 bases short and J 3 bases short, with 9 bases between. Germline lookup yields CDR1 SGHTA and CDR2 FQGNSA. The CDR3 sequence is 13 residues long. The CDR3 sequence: CASSLSITDTQYF. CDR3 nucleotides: TGTGCCAGCAGCCTATCTATAACAGATACGCAGTATTTT.

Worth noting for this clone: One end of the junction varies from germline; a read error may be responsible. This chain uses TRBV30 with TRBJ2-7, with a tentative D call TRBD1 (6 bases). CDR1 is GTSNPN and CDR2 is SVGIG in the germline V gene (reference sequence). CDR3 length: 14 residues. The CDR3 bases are TGTGCCGGGAGTGGGCAGGGGAAGACCTACGAGCAGTACTTC. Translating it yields CAGSGQGKTYEQYF. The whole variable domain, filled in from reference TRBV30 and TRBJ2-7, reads SQTIHQWPATLVQPVGSPLSLECTVEGTSNPNLYWYRQAAGRGLQLLFYSVGIGQISSEVPQNLSASRPQDRQFILSSKKLLLSDSGFYLCAGSGQGKTYEQYFGPGTRLTVT.

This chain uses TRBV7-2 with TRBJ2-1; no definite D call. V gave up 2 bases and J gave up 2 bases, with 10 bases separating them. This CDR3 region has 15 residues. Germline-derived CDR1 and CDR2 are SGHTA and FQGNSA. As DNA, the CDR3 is TGTGCCAGCAGCTTATCTGACTCCGCCTACAATGAGCAGTTCTTC. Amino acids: CASSLSDSAYNEQFF.

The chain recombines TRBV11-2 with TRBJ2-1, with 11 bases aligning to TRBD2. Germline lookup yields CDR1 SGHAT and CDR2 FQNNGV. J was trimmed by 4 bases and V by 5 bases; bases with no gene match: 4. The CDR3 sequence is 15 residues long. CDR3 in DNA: TGTGCCAGCAGCGACCGACTAGCGGGGTACAATGAGCAGTTCTTC. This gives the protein CASSDRLAGYNEQFF.

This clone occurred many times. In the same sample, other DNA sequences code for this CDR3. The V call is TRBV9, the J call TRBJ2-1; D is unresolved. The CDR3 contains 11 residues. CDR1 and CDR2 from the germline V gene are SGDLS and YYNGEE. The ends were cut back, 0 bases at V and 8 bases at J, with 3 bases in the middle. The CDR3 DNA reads TGTGCCAGCAGCGTAGGGGATGAGCAGTTCTTC. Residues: CASSVGDEQFF. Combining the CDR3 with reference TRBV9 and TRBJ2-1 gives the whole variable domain DSGVTQTPKHLITATGQRVTLRCSPRSGDLSVYWYQQSLDQGLQFLIQYYNGEERAKGNILERFSAQQFPDLHSELNLSSLELGDSALYFCASSVGDEQFFGPGTRLTVL.

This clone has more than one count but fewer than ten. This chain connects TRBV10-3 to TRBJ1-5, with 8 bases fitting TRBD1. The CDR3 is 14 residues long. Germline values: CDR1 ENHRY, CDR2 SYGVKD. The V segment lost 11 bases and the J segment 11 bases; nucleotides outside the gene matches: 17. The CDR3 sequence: CASSGQEGNLAQHF. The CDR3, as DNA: TGTGCCTCCTCGGGACAGGAAGGGAATTTGGCCCAGCATTTT.

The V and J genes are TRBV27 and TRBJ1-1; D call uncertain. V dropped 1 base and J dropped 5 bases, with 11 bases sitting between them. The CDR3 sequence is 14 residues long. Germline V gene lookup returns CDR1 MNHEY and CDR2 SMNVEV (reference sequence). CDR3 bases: TGTGCCAGCAGTTTATACGGGGTAAGAACTGAAGCTTTCTTT. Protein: CASSLYGVRTEAFF.